These 21 T cell receptor beta chains were sequenced from one sample in a study of blood T cells in healthy people across ages. Combining a sample-barcoded 5' primer with a J-beta primer mix, a second PCR ran for roughly 7 to 11 cycles. From the 5' RACE reads, TCRdb called clonotypes with MiXCR, one entry per CDR3 protein. The data hold some 800,000 distinct CDR3 sequences, with 25% observed a single time. These same records also appear under a second study, on T cells of mothers and their children.

What was sequenced was blood. All receptors come from a boy aged 5-17 years in good health.

Only a few counts were recorded for this clonotype. This chain uses TRBV3-1 with TRBJ2-3; D not resolved. The V gene lost 1 base and the J gene lost 3 bases, with 11 bases spanning the gap. From germline, CDR1 is LGHDT and CDR2 YNNKEL (reference sequence). The CDR3 is made up of 15 amino acids. The CDR3: CASSQGLSSTDTQYF. The CDR3 nucleotides read TGTGCCAGCAGCCAAGGTCTAAGCTCGACAGATACGCAGTATTTT.

This clonotype has just a few counts. The V call is TRBV20-1, the J call TRBJ2-1, with D possibly called TRBD1 or TRBD2 (5 bases each). The CDR3 length is 17 residues. Per germline, CDR1 DFQATT and CDR2 SNEGSKA (reference sequence). The V end lost 1 base, the J end lost 0 bases, and 16 bases lay between the germline ends. The CDR3 DNA reads as TGCAGTGCTAGAGGGGCAGGGACGCCTAGCTCCTACAATGAGCAGTTCTTC. Amino acid sequence: CSARGAGTPSSYNEQFF.

This clonotype was seen more than once but under ten times. A much larger clone lies one base from this, so it may be a read error. This chain links TRBV5-1 with TRBJ2-5, with 8 bases lining up with TRBD1. The J call may not be correct, given that the DNA end is closer to TRBJ2-7. Germline V gene data show CDR1 as SGHRS and CDR2 as YFSETQ. This CDR3 has 13 residues. DNA of the CDR3: TGCGCCAGCAGCCGGGGACAGGACTACGAGCAGTACTTC. Translation: CASSRGQDYEQYF.

The chain has TRBV18 and TRBJ2-7; 7 nucleotides line up with TRBD1. The germline V gene encodes CDR1 KGHSH and CDR2 LQKENI. The CDR3 contains 13 residues. J lost 5 bases, V lost 1 base, and 2 bases had no gene match. The CDR3 bases are TGTGCCAGCTCACCACAGACAGGGAACGAGCAGTACTTC. As protein: CASSPQTGNEQYF.

This rearrangement joins TRBV14 to TRBJ1-2, with D unresolved. The CDR3 extends over 14 amino acids. Per germline, CDR1 SGHDN and CDR2 FVKESK. The V and J ends lost 0 bases and 4 bases respectively, with 9 bases between them. Here the CDR3 DNA reads TGTGCCAGCAGCCAAGAGGACTGGGGCTATGGCTACACCTTC. Amino acids: CASSQEDWGYGYTF.

This clonotype was seen a handful of times. The gene calls are TRBV19 and TRBJ2-3, with unresolved D. In germline, CDR1 is LNHDA, CDR2 SQIVND (reference sequence). V dropped 8 bases and J dropped 8 bases, with 17 bases sitting between them. The length of the CDR3 is 13 residues. The CDR3 sequence: CASGPVEFLTQYF. CDR3 DNA: TGTGCCAGTGGCCCGGTCGAGTTCCTTACGCAGTATTTT. Complete variable domain (other parts from reference TRBV19 and TRBJ2-3): DGGITQSPKYLFRKEGQNVTLSCEQNLNHDAMYWYRQDPGQGLRLIYYSQIVNDFQKGDIAEGYSVSREKKESFPLTVTSAQKNPTAFYLCASGPVEFLTQYFGPGTRLTVL.

The CDR3 is CSARDGAGTGTDTQYF. DNA of the CDR3: TGCAGTGCTAGAGATGGTGCAGGGACTGGTACAGATACGCAGTATTTT. The rearrangement joins TRBV20-1 to TRBJ2-3; D might be TRBD2 (6 bases). The V end was cut by 0 bases, the J end by 3 bases, with 16 bases between. Germline CDR1 and CDR2: DFQATT and SNEGSKA (reference sequence). The CDR3 sequence is 16 residues long.

V and J are TRBV10-3 and TRBJ2-5; TRBD2 agrees at 7 bases. The germline V gene has CDR1 ENHRY and CDR2 SYGVKD. This CDR3 region has 14 residues. V dropped 2 bases and J dropped 4; count of bases not matched to a gene: 4. The CDR3 region is CAISEAGGRETQYF. DNA for the CDR3: TGTGCCATCAGTGAGGCCGGGGGGAGAGAGACCCAGTACTTC.

This clonotype occurred a few times. The CDR3 sequence is CASSQDRDFSGNTIYF. The DNA for the CDR3 is TGTGCCAGCAGCCAGGACAGAGACTTCTCTGGAAACACCATATATTTT. V usage is TRBV3-1 and J usage is TRBJ1-3; tentative D call: TRBD1 (6 bases). The CDR3 consists of 16 residues. Trimming pared 3 bases from V and 0 bases from J, leaving 12 bases between. In germline, CDR1 is LGHDT, CDR2 YNNKEL (reference sequence).

J is TRBJ2-5 and V is TRBV28, with D uncertain. Germline CDR1 is MDHEN and CDR2 is SYDVKM. The CDR3 consists of 15 residues. V lost 0 bases and J lost 3, with 11 bases in between. CDR3 bases: TGTGCCAGCAGTTTATGGGGCCAGAGTAAAGAGACCCAGTACTTC. Protein sequence: CASSLWGQSKETQYF.

This clonotype was recorded at least ten times. J is TRBJ2-1 and V is TRBV25-1; perhaps TRBD2 as D (5 bases). Per the germline V gene, CDR1 is MGHDK and CDR2 is SYGVNS. The V end was cut by 1 base, the J end by 2 bases, with 12 bases between. The CDR3 has 16 amino acids. The CDR3 sequence is CASSESQRPTYNEQFF. In nucleotides, the CDR3 is TGTGCCAGCAGTGAATCCCAGCGGCCCACCTACAATGAGCAGTTCTTC.

This clonotype was detected a few times. V gene TRBV10-3 combines with J gene TRBJ2-5, with D perhaps TRBD1 or TRBD2 (6 bases each). The V gene lost 6 bases and the J gene lost 4 bases, with 15 bases spanning the gap. This CDR3 contains 14 residues. Germline values: CDR1 ENHRY, CDR2 SYGVKD. The CDR3 loop is CAIRDQGRSETQYF. Written as DNA, the CDR3 is TGTGCCATCAGGGATCAGGGGAGGTCAGAGACCCAGTACTTC.

The gene calls are TRBV12-3 or TRBV12-4 and TRBJ2-5; D is tentatively TRBD1 or TRBD2 (6 bases each). The CDR3 runs to 12 residues. V was cut by 9 bases and J by 6 bases, with 14 bases left in between. This chain's CDR3 is CASGGLPKTQYF. The CDR3 DNA sequence: TGTGCCAGTGGGGGGCTACCGAAGACCCAGTACTTC.

The chain is built from TRBV10-3 and TRBJ2-5; 10 bases are a match to TRBD1. The J call may be wrong; the DNA end is better matched by TRBJ2-7. Germline loops: CDR1 ENHRY, CDR2 SYGVKD. The CDR3 has 14 amino acids. The CDR3 coding sequence is TGTGCCATCAGTGAAGGACAGGGGGCCTACGAGCAGTACTTC. This translates into CAISEGQGAYEQYF.

Remarks on this clonotype: A junction end diverges from the germline sequence, so it may reflect a read error. V usage is TRBV20-1 and J usage is TRBJ2-1, with D perhaps being TRBD1 or TRBD2 (5 bases each). Germline CDR1 is DFQATT and CDR2 is SNEGSKA (reference sequence). This CDR3 has 16 residues. The CDR3 DNA reads as TGCAGTGCTAGGGACATAGCGCGAAGCTCCTACAATGAGCAGCTCTTC. As protein: CSARDIARSSYNEQLF.

This chain uses TRBV21-1 with TRBJ2-3. TRBV21-1 is labeled a pseudogene. The CDR3 is 15 amino acids. The CDR3 DNA sequence: TGTGCCAGCAGCAAAGCGCTTTTCCTAGCAGATACGCAGTATTTT. Translating gives CASSKALFLADTQYF.

This clonotype has only a few counts. V and J are TRBV4-1 and TRBJ2-5; unclear D gene. The germline CDR1 and CDR2 sequences are MGHRA and YSYEKL. Trimming cost V 1 base and J 5 bases, with 8 bases left between them. The CDR3 loop spans 13 amino acids. The CDR3 coding sequence is TGCGCCAGCAGCCAAGTTAGGCGGGAGACCCAGTACTTC. It encodes CASSQVRRETQYF.

This clonotype was seen only a few times. CDR3 loop: CASSQSGWTVPYEQYF. The CDR3 region has the DNA TGTGCCAGCAGTCAATCAGGGTGGACAGTACCCTACGAGCAGTACTTC. The chain has TRBV25-1 and TRBJ2-7; maybe TRBD1 (6 bases). The CDR3 extends over 16 amino acids. The ends were cut back, 5 bases at V and 2 bases at J, with 19 bases in the middle. CDR1 is MGHDK and CDR2 is SYGVNS in the germline V gene.

The V and J genes are TRBV9 and TRBJ2-1; TRBD2 matches 11 bases. The V gene's germline CDR1 is SGDLS and CDR2 YYNGEE. J gave up 7 bases and V 4 bases, and 13 bases lay outside the gene matches. The CDR3 spans 17 residues. For the CDR3, the DNA is TGTGCCAGCAGCCCCGAGGGTAGCGGGGGGGGTTGGAATGAGCAGTTCTTC. Protein product: CASSPEGSGGGWNEQFF.

The V and J genes are TRBV5-4 and TRBJ1-1; no clear D. The CDR3 length is 13 residues. The germline V gene encodes CDR1 SGHNT and CDR2 YYREEE (reference sequence). V gave up 5 bases and J gave up 5 bases, with 13 bases separating them. CDR3 nucleotides: TGTGCCAGCAGAAATTTCGGGAGGACTGAAGCTTTCTTT. It codes for CASRNFGRTEAFF.

The V gene is TRBV10-3, the J gene TRBJ2-1, with 10 bases lining up with TRBD2. V shed 10 bases, J shed 0 bases, and the junction held 12 bases outside the gene matches. Per the germline V gene, CDR1 is ENHRY and CDR2 is SYGVKD. CDR3 size: 17 residues. CDR3 loop: CASGLGPSGSSYNEQFF. CDR3 DNA sequence: TGTGCCAGTGGGCTGGGACCTAGCGGGAGCTCCTACAATGAGCAGTTCTTC.